This T cell receptor beta chain was found in a study of T cell responses to AZD1222 COVID-19 vaccine. Study details: Second-dose recipients at about 4 or about 12 weeks were treated as one pooled group.

The germline V gene encodes CDR1 MGHRA and CDR2 YSYEKL. This CDR3 is 17 amino acids long. Trimming took off 0 bases at V and 3 bases at J, with 14 bases between the two ends. Clones were sequenced by immunoSEQ multiplex PCR, and TCRdb holds only the in-frame ones, with some missing. The table shows 130,000 or so clones, with just under 95% occurring only once. The study, taken as a whole, reports: Following two doses of AZD1222, Spike-specific TCR breadth and depth rose.

Of note for this clone: The antigen is not known.

The TCR originated in an adult in good health. The chain combines TRBV4-1 with TRBJ2-2, with D perhaps TRBD2 (6 bases). Sequencing was performed on peripheral blood, taken on day 0 of AZD1222 vaccination. The chain's CDR3 is CASSQELAASYTGELFF. The CDR3 nucleotides are TGCGCCAGCAGCCAAGAACTAGCCGCTAGCTACACCGGGGAGCTGTTTTTT.